What follows are 21 T cell receptor beta chains derived from one specimen sequenced in a study of regulatory T cells in long-lasting Graves disease. As to time point: newly diagnosed GD, antithyroid drugs for less than 3 months. PBMC-extracted RNA yielded the TCR library. Arm-PCR with iRepertoire HTBI primers amplified the CDR3 regions for these TCR beta libraries. From the multiplex PCR reads, TCRdb called clonotypes with MiXCR, one entry per CDR3 protein. The data contain roughly 350,000 distinct CDR3 sequences, 16% of them singletons. The sample was also linked to a second study, of T cells in Graves' hyperthyroidism and ophthalmopathy.

Source: peripheral blood mononuclear cells (PBMCs), taken at new diagnosis, from a patient treated with antithyroid drugs. These receptor sequences come from a man aged 40-49 years with Graves disease.

Comment on this clonotype: This may be a read error: a much more frequent sequence differs by one nucleotide. This sequence joins TRBV12-3 or TRBV12-4 and TRBJ2-2, with D possibly being TRBD2 (5 bases). This CDR3 is built from 13 residues. The CDR3 is CASRPQSTGELSF. The DNA of the CDR3 is TGTGCCAGCAGACCACAGTCCACCGGGGAGCTGTCTTTT.

This chain links TRBV5-1 with TRBJ2-5; the D is unclear. Per germline, CDR1 SGHRS and CDR2 YFSETQ. Trimming took off 0 bases at V and 3 bases at J, with 9 bases between the two ends. CDR3 size: 14 residues. The CDR3: CASSLAVSEETQYF. CDR3 sequence (DNA): TGCGCCAGCAGCTTGGCCGTATCCGAAGAGACCCAGTACTTC.

This clonotype was detected ten times or more. The chain couples TRBV11-2 to TRBJ2-6; a weak D match, TRBD1 (5 bases). Germline V gene data show CDR1 as SGHAT and CDR2 as FQNNGV. The CDR3 runs to 18 residues. Deletions cut 2 bases from V and 0 bases from J, with 14 bases between. The CDR3 loop reads CASSLWAGSVSGANVLTF. The CDR3 bases are TGTGCCAGCAGCTTATGGGCAGGGTCGGTCTCTGGGGCCAACGTCCTGACTTTC.

In its sample, this clonotype was seen many times. The V gene is TRBV28, the J gene TRBJ2-7; D not certain. The CDR3 consists of 15 residues. Trimming removed 4 bases from V and 0 bases from J, with 13 bases in between. Looked up from germline, CDR1 is MDHEN and CDR2 is SYDVKM. The CDR3 region is CASSSSIGISYEQYF. The DNA for the CDR3 is TGTGCCAGCAGTTCGAGCATCGGTATCTCCTACGAGCAGTACTTC.

V usage is TRBV5-6 and J usage is TRBJ2-7; D unclear. The germline V gene has CDR1 SGHDT and CDR2 YYEEEE. CDR3 length: 16 residues. The V gene lost 2 bases and the J gene lost 0 bases, with 15 bases spanning the gap. The CDR3 bases are TGTGCCAGCAGCTTTTTAACGGCAGTGAGCTCCTACGAGCAGTACTTC. Amino acid sequence: CASSFLTAVSSYEQYF.

This clonotype was detected ten times or more. The chain joins TRBV20-1 to TRBJ2-3; TRBD2 agrees at 10 bases. CDR1 is DFQATT and CDR2 is SNEGSKA in the germline V gene (reference sequence). This CDR3 region has 15 residues. Trimming removed 2 bases from V and 4 bases from J; junction bases left unmatched: 6. In nucleotides, the CDR3 is TGCAGTGCTAGATATCTAGCGGGGGTACCAGATACGCAGTATTTT. It translates to CSARYLAGVPDTQYF.

The CDR3 sequence: CASSPRKNRETQYF. The CDR3 DNA sequence: TGTGCCAGCTCACCACGTAAAAATCGAGAGACCCAGTACTTC. This chain joins TRBV18 and TRBJ2-5; D is unclear. This CDR3 contains 14 residues. V lost 1 base, J lost 4 bases, and 10 bases lay in between. The germline gives CDR1 KGHSH, CDR2 LQKENI.

The CDR3 here is CASSVLGGASLFF. CDR3 DNA: TGTGCCAGCAGTGTTTTAGGGGGCGCATCACTGTTTTTT. The chain employs TRBV2 and TRBJ1-4; 7 bases are shared with TRBD1. V lost 4 bases and J lost 13; bases outside the gene matches: 9. The CDR3 consists of 13 residues. Looked up from germline, CDR1 is SNHLY and CDR2 is FYNNEI.

This clonotype was recorded at least ten times. V gene TRBV4-1 combines with J gene TRBJ1-1; no reliable D call. V was cut by 8 bases and J by 0 bases, with 13 bases left in between. Germline V CDR1 and CDR2: MGHRA, YSYEKL. There are 14 residues in the CDR3. The CDR3 DNA follows: TGCGCCAGCGCACTCGGGATTATGAACACTGAAGCTTTCTTT. This translates into CASALGIMNTEAFF.

This clonotype has a single count. This chain links TRBV18 with TRBJ2-2; D uncertain. The CDR3 length is 16 residues. Trimming cost V 2 bases and J 5 bases, with 15 bases left between them. Germline-derived CDR1 and CDR2 are KGHSH and LQKENI. CDR3 in amino acids: CASSPIAGDQTGELFF. The CDR3 DNA follows: TGTGCCAGCTCACCAATCGCAGGAGACCAAACCGGGGAGCTGTTTTTT.

This sequence joins TRBV5-1 and TRBJ2-7; tentatively, D is TRBD1 (6 bases). The CDR3 has 13 amino acids. Germline CDR1 is SGHRS and CDR2 is YFSETQ. Trimming removed 4 bases from V and 5 bases from J, with 13 bases in between. CDR3 sequence reads: CASSLTGINEQYF. The CDR3 nucleotides are TGCGCCAGCAGCCTCACAGGGATCAACGAGCAGTACTTC.

This clonotype was seen more than once but under ten times. The chain recombines TRBV4-3 with TRBJ2-5, with no clear D. The CDR3 loop spans 15 amino acids. V shed 4 bases and J shed 1 base, with 13 bases lying between them. Looked up from germline, CDR1 is LGHNA and CDR2 is YSLEER. CDR3 in DNA: TGCGCCAGCAGCCTAGAGAGGCAGAGCCAAGAGACCCAGTACTTC. Protein sequence: CASSLERQSQETQYF.

This clonotype was counted many times. The chain has TRBV6-1 and TRBJ1-3; D is uncertain. The CDR3 has 14 amino acids. The V end was cut by 7 bases, the J end by 6 bases, with 16 bases between. Germline V gene data show CDR1 as MNHNS and CDR2 as SASEGT. The CDR3 nucleotides are TGTGCCAGCACTCCCCACCGGCAGCCAAACACCATATATTTT. The encoded protein is CASTPHRQPNTIYF.

In its sample, this clonotype was seen a few times. The chain links TRBV19 to TRBJ1-1; the match to TRBD1 covers 8 bases. The CDR3 has 13 amino acids. CDR1 and CDR2 (germline): LNHDA, SQIVND (reference sequence). J was trimmed by 7 bases and V by 6 bases; bases with no gene match: 7. The CDR3 DNA is TGTGCCAGTAGCCACAGGGGGATTGGTGAAGCTTTCTTT. Translating gives CASSHRGIGEAFF.

This clonotype appeared a few times. V is TRBV20-1 and J is TRBJ2-5, with TRBD2 matching 15 bases. The CDR3 has 17 amino acids. Unmatched junction bases numbered 7, after V lost 4 bases and J lost 1 base. The germline V gene encodes CDR1 DFQATT and CDR2 SNEGSKA (reference sequence). The CDR3 region is CSATGTSGGQFQETQYF. CDR3 DNA: TGCAGTGCTACCGGGACTAGCGGGGGGCAGTTCCAAGAGACCCAGTACTTC.

This clonotype was counted at least ten times. This chain links TRBV5-1 with TRBJ2-5, with D unclear. The CDR3 contains 14 residues. V was pared by 2 bases and J by 5 bases, with 13 bases between. CDR1 and CDR2 (germline): SGHRS, YFSETQ. CDR3 protein: CASSFQAYGETQYF. The CDR3 DNA sequence: TGCGCCAGCAGCTTCCAGGCCTATGGGGAGACCCAGTACTTC.

As regards this clonotype: A much larger clone sits a single nucleotide away, making a read error possible. The rearrangement joins TRBV20-1 to TRBJ2-7; a possible D gene is TRBD1 (5 bases). CDR1 is DFQATT and CDR2 is SNEGSKA in the germline V gene (reference sequence). V lost 6 bases and J lost 1, with 19 bases in between. The CDR3 loop spans 15 amino acids. CDR3 amino acids: CSAIPSQGGSYEQYF. CDR3 DNA sequence: TGCAGTGCGATACCCTCGCAGGGTGGATCCTACGAGCAGTACTTC.

This clonotype was detected many times. The rearrangement uses TRBV2 and TRBJ1-2, with D maybe TRBD1 (5 bases). The CDR3 spans 14 residues. V dropped 3 bases and J dropped 3 bases, with 11 bases sitting between them. Germline assignment: CDR1 SNHLY and CDR2 FYNNEI. The CDR3 DNA reads as TGTGCCAGCAGTGATTATCAGGGCTACTATGGCTACACCTTC. Translation gives CASSDYQGYYGYTF.

This clonotype was observed many times. This chain connects TRBV5-1 to TRBJ2-3; D is unclear. Germline assignment: CDR1 SGHRS and CDR2 YFSETQ. With 4 bases removed from V and 8 bases from J, the gap between germline ends came to 17 bases. The CDR3 spans 14 residues. The chain's CDR3 is CASSQRPSDGTQYF. The CDR3 DNA sequence: TGCGCCAGCAGCCAACGACCGAGCGACGGTACGCAGTATTTT.

The sample holds many counts of this clonotype. This chain connects TRBV11-2 to TRBJ2-3, with no clear D. Per the germline V gene, CDR1 is SGHAT and CDR2 is FQNNGV. The CDR3 loop spans 15 amino acids. V was trimmed by 1 base and J by 2 bases, leaving 10 bases between them. The CDR3 loop reads CASSLGPSPTDTQYF. The CDR3, as DNA: TGTGCCAGCAGCTTAGGGCCCAGCCCCACAGATACGCAGTATTTT.

This clonotype was counted ten times or more. This chain joins TRBV28 and TRBJ2-7; D possibly matches TRBD1 or TRBD2 (5 bases each). From germline, CDR1 is MDHEN and CDR2 SYDVKM. Trimming removed 6 bases at V and 0 bases at J, with 15 bases between. The CDR3 has 15 residues. The CDR3 loop is CASRGPGTPSYEQYF. CDR3 coding DNA: TGTGCCAGCAGAGGACCGGGGACCCCCTCCTACGAGCAGTACTTC.